Below are 27 T cell receptor beta chains sequenced from a single sample in a study of long-term antiretroviral therapy in people with HIV. The authors ran the immunoSEQ assay, v3.0, at survey level. Clones were sequenced by immunoSEQ multiplex PCR, and TCRdb holds only the in-frame ones, with some missing. The sample lists over 15,000 clones; roughly 89% were seen once. Here the sequenced sample was unsorted PBMCs, taken 3 years after starting antiretroviral therapy. These receptors all come from a man aged 50 to 59 with HIV.

The chain combines TRBV19 with TRBJ2-3; 7 bases match TRBD1. CDR1 and CDR2 from the germline V gene are LNHDA and SQIVND (reference sequence). The CDR3 is 14 residues long. Trimming cost V 1 base and J 12 bases; bases outside gene matches: 10. CDR3 nucleotides: TGTGCCAGTAGTATAGGGACAGGAGCTGAACGCCAGTATTTT. This translates into CASSIGTGAERQYF.

CDR3 coding DNA: TGTGCCAGCAGCCGGGGACAGGGTATTGCCGGGGAGCTGTTTTTT. It translates to CASSRGQGIAGELFF. The gene calls are TRBV11-2 and TRBJ2-2, with 9 bases matching TRBD1. CDR3 length equals 15 residues. J was trimmed by 6 bases and V by 5 bases; bases with no gene match: 7. Germline assignment: CDR1 SGHAT and CDR2 FQNNGV.

This sequence joins TRBV7-8 and TRBJ2-1; perhaps TRBD2 as D (6 bases). CDR3 length: 20 residues. Trimming removed 2 bases at V and 0 bases at J, with 23 bases between. The germline CDR1 and CDR2 sequences are SGHVS and FQNEAQ. The CDR3 here is CASSLFIRGTSIGSYNEQFF. CDR3 nucleotide sequence: TGTGCCAGCAGCTTATTCATTCGGGGGACTTCCATCGGCTCCTACAATGAGCAGTTCTTC.

The chain carries TRBV6-5 and TRBJ2-1; no clear D. V dropped 7 bases and J dropped 2 bases, with 12 bases sitting between them. The V gene's germline CDR1 is MNHEY and CDR2 SVGAGI. CDR3 length: 14 residues. Written as DNA, the CDR3 is TGTGCCAGCACCCCCTTCGGAGCCTACAATGAGCAGTTCTTC. Its protein is CASTPFGAYNEQFF.

The chain is built from TRBV6-5 and TRBJ1-2; 7 bases map to TRBD1. This CDR3 contains 16 residues. V trimming: 4 bases; J trimming: 4 bases; junction bases outside the gene matches: 12. The germline CDR1 and CDR2 sequences are MNHEY and SVGAGI. For the CDR3, the DNA is TGTGCCAGCAGTTTTTCGGACAGGTTAATTGCCTATGGCTACACCTTC. Amino acid sequence: CASSFSDRLIAYGYTF.

The rearrangement links TRBV6-5 to TRBJ1-6; possibly TRBD1 for D (6 bases). The germline CDR1 and CDR2 sequences are MNHEY and SVGAGI. The V end was cut by 6 bases, the J end by 17 bases, with 20 bases between. The CDR3 runs 13 residues. Here the CDR3 DNA reads TGTGCCAGCAGAAAGGGGGGCCAGACTTCCTTCCACTTT. Its translation: CASRKGGQTSFHF.

J is TRBJ1-5 and V is TRBV6-5; tentative D call: TRBD1 (5 bases). Trimming removed 5 bases at V and 6 bases at J, with 14 bases between. The CDR3 extends over 14 amino acids. Germline-derived CDR1 and CDR2 are MNHEY and SVGAGI. The CDR3 is CASSTAGMAQPQHF. The CDR3 DNA reads TGTGCCAGCAGTACCGCAGGGATGGCTCAGCCCCAGCATTTT.

V gene TRBV6-1 combines with J gene TRBJ1-4; weak D call: TRBD1 (6 bases). Germline lookup yields CDR1 MNHNS and CDR2 SASEGT. The CDR3 has 14 residues. V lost 6 bases and J 4 bases, leaving 12 bases between the germline ends. The CDR3 DNA is TGTGCCAGCAGCTTGGACAGTCTTAATGAAAAACTGTTTTTT. Protein sequence: CASSLDSLNEKLFF.

This chain links TRBV4-1 with TRBJ2-7, with unresolved D. The CDR3 spans 14 residues. CDR1 and CDR2 from the germline V gene are MGHRA and YSYEKL. The ends were cut back, 4 bases at V and 0 bases at J, with 10 bases in the middle. CDR3 sequence reads: CASSPRTSSYEQYF. As DNA, the CDR3 is TGCGCCAGCAGCCCCCGTACGTCCTCCTACGAGCAGTACTTC.

The chain couples TRBV9 to TRBJ2-7; D could derive from TRBD1 or TRBD2 (6 bases each). Trimming stripped 0 bases from V and 2 bases from J, with 15 bases between. The germline V gene encodes CDR1 SGDLS and CDR2 YYNGEE. The CDR3 consists of 16 residues. CDR3 DNA: TGTGCCAGCAGCGTAGAAGTGGGGGGCTCCCCCTACGAGCAGTACTTC. Its translation is CASSVEVGGSPYEQYF.

The V gene is TRBV10-3, the J gene TRBJ2-7, with 10 bases lining up with TRBD1. This CDR3 has 15 amino acids. Germline CDR1 and CDR2: ENHRY and SYGVKD. Trimming at V came to 3 bases and at J to 5 bases, leaving 7 bases not matched to a gene. DNA for the CDR3: TGTGCCATCAGTGATTCTATGACAGGGGGCAACGAGCAGTACTTC. It codes for CAISDSMTGGNEQYF.

This sequence joins TRBV27 and TRBJ1-5; D is perhaps TRBD1 (5 bases). Germline loops: CDR1 MNHEY, CDR2 SMNVEV (reference sequence). V lost 2 bases and J lost 3, with 8 bases in between. The CDR3 contains 14 residues. CDR3 in amino acids: CASSLAGNNQPQHF. CDR3 DNA: TGTGCCAGCAGTTTAGCAGGGAACAATCAGCCCCAGCATTTT.

The chain employs TRBV5-5 and TRBJ2-7; D is undetermined. The germline gives CDR1 SGHKS, CDR2 YYEKEE (reference sequence). The V end was cut by 2 bases, the J end by 5 bases, with 14 bases between. The CDR3 is 14 amino acids. The CDR3 loop is CASSLWASGHEQYF. Written as DNA, the CDR3 is TGTGCCAGCAGCTTATGGGCCTCGGGCCACGAGCAGTACTTC.

The gene calls are TRBV7-2 and TRBJ2-7; TRBD2 matches at 11 bases. The CDR3 is 15 amino acids. V was pared by 5 bases and J by 4 bases, with 7 bases of the junction left unmatched. Germline V gene data show CDR1 as SGHTA and CDR2 as FQGNSA. Here the CDR3 reads CASSPRTSGSYEQYF. In nucleotides, the CDR3 is TGTGCCAGCAGCCCCCGGACTAGCGGGTCGTACGAGCAGTACTTC.

The V gene is TRBV4-3, the J gene TRBJ1-2; no clear D. Germline lookup yields CDR1 LGHNA and CDR2 YSLEER. V was clipped by 1 base and J by 8 bases, with 8 bases between them. This CDR3 region has 12 residues. The DNA of the CDR3 is TGCGCCAGCAGCCAAGGGCCGGGAGGCTACACCTTC. This sequence encodes CASSQGPGGYTF.

Comments on this clone: Compared with germline, one end of the junction differs, possibly owing to a read error. V is TRBV27 and J is TRBJ1-1; possible D gene TRBD1, 5 bases. The CDR3 sequence is 14 residues long. Germline CDR1 MNHEY, CDR2 SMNVEV (reference sequence). This chain's CDR3 is CASRLFSSGGEAFF. CDR3 sequence (DNA): TGTGCCAGCAGGTTATTTTCCTCTGGGGGTGAAGCTTTCTTT.

The V gene is TRBV19, the J gene TRBJ2-7; D not resolved. The CDR3 totals 15 residues. Trimming took 1 base from V and 0 from J, leaving 10 bases between them. Germline loops: CDR1 LNHDA, CDR2 SQIVND (reference sequence). CDR3 in DNA: TGTGCCAGTAGTATAGTGGGGTCGAGCTCCTACGAGCAGTACTTC. Protein sequence: CASSIVGSSSYEQYF.

The J gene is TRBJ2-7, the V gene TRBV4-3; the match to TRBD1 covers 7 bases. This CDR3 contains 15 residues. Per germline, CDR1 LGHNA and CDR2 YSLEER. V lost 0 bases and J lost 9; bases outside the gene matches: 11. In DNA, the CDR3 is TGCGCCAGCAGCCAAGATCGCGGACAGGATGACAGGCAGTACTTC. As protein: CASSQDRGQDDRQYF.

The J gene is TRBJ2-3, the V gene TRBV5-1; D unresolved. Deletions cut 1 base from V and 0 bases from J, with 9 bases between. CDR1 is SGHRS, CDR2 YFSETQ, per germline. CDR3 size: 15 residues. The CDR3, as DNA: TGCGCCAGCAGCTTGTACTCGACTAGCACAGATACGCAGTATTTT. This encodes CASSLYSTSTDTQYF. Full variable domain (outside the CDR3, taken from reference TRBV5-1 and TRBJ2-3): KAGVTQTPRYLIKTRGQQVTLSCSPISGHRSVSWYQQTPGQGLQFLFEYFSETQRNKGNFPGRFSGRQFSNSRSEMNVSTLELGDSALYLCASSLYSTSTDTQYFGPGTRLTVL.

The chain has TRBV30 and TRBJ1-5; D is perhaps TRBD1 (5 bases). This CDR3 region has 16 residues. V was cut by 1 base and J by 0 bases, with 13 bases left in between. CDR1 is GTSNPN, CDR2 SVGIG, per germline (reference sequence). CDR3 protein: CAWSGDAGYSNQPQHF. Written as DNA, the CDR3 is TGTGCCTGGAGTGGGGACGCTGGGTATAGCAATCAGCCCCAGCATTTT.

This chain links TRBV5-1 with TRBJ1-1; 7 positions match TRBD1. Germline V lookup: CDR1 SGHRS, CDR2 YFSETQ. This CDR3 comprises 16 residues. With 4 bases clipped from V and 1 base from J, the junction kept 10 bases outside the gene matches. CDR3 loop: CASSQGGLMRNTEAFF. CDR3 bases: TGCGCCAGCAGCCAGGGGGGGCTCATGAGGAACACTGAAGCTTTCTTT.

The V gene is TRBV11-2, the J gene TRBJ1-4; D may be TRBD1 (5 bases). The germline gives CDR1 SGHAT, CDR2 FQNNGV. V lost 2 bases and J 5 bases, leaving 12 bases between the germline ends. The CDR3 spans 15 residues. The CDR3 nucleotides read TGTGCCAGCAGCTTATTCTCAGGGAAGAATGAAAAACTGTTTTTT. Its protein is CASSLFSGKNEKLFF.

The chain carries TRBV7-2 and TRBJ2-7; D is undetermined. CDR1 and CDR2 from the germline V gene are SGHTA and FQGNSA. There are 13 residues in the CDR3. V lost 5 bases, J lost 3 bases, and 11 bases lay in between. The CDR3 loop is CASSAGFIYEQYF. DNA for the CDR3: TGTGCCAGCAGCGCTGGTTTCATCTACGAGCAGTACTTC.

The V gene is TRBV7-9, the J gene TRBJ2-7; D is unclear. This CDR3 has 13 residues. In germline, CDR1 is SEHNR, CDR2 FQNEAQ (reference sequence). Trimming took off 2 bases at V and 3 bases at J, with 8 bases between the two ends. As DNA, the CDR3 is TGTGCCAGCAGCTTAACGGATAGCTACGAGCAGTACTTC. Amino acid sequence: CASSLTDSYEQYF.

This chain joins TRBV6-1 and TRBJ2-3; 9 nucleotides match TRBD2. Germline CDR1 is MNHNS and CDR2 is SASEGT. The J segment lost 0 bases and the V segment lost 6 bases, leaving 4 bases of the junction unmatched. CDR3 size: 15 residues. CDR3 region: CASRNLAGSTDTQYF. In nucleotides, the CDR3 is TGTGCCAGCAGAAATCTAGCGGGAAGCACAGATACGCAGTATTTT.

The chain couples TRBV9 to TRBJ1-3; D ambiguous. Germline V gene data show CDR1 as SGDLS and CDR2 as YYNGEE. This CDR3 has 16 amino acids. Trimming shortened V by 3 bases and J by 0 bases, and 13 bases separated the two germline ends. CDR3 DNA sequence: TGTGCCAGCAGCGCCCTGGCGGATTACTCTGGAAACACCATATATTTT. Its translation: CASSALADYSGNTIYF.

The V and J genes are TRBV12-5 and TRBJ2-3; 12 bases agree with TRBD2. Germline V gene lookup returns CDR1 LGHNT and CDR2 FRNRAP. V was clipped by 1 base and J by 0 bases; unmatched bases: 2. The CDR3 is 17 residues long. DNA for the CDR3: TGTGCTAGTGGTTTGGCCACTAGCGGGGGGAGCACAGATACGCAGTATTTT. Translated: CASGLATSGGSTDTQYF.